This T cell receptor (beta chain) originates from a study of blood T cell repertoires in COVID-19. This CDR3 is 13 amino acids long. CDR1 SEHNR and CDR2 FQNEAQ come from the germline V gene (reference sequence). Germline trimming cut 1 base from V and 6 bases from J; bases unmatched to any gene: 3. This clone was recorded only once. TCRdb's table, derived via immunoSEQ multiplex PCR, lists solely in-frame clones and lacks some. The table has 130,000 or so clones, around 80% seen once. The chain links TRBV7-9 to TRBJ2-7; the match to TRBD2 covers 7 bases. The origin of this receptor is a woman aged 60-70 years with acute or convalescent COVID-19. The specimen was peripheral blood. The DNA of the CDR3 is TGTGCCAGCAGCTTAGTGGGAGGGCCCGAGCAGTACTTC. Its protein is CASSLVGGPEQYF.